Reported below is one T cell receptor (beta chain). This sample also contains other DNA sequences that code for the same CDR3. The method was immunoSEQ multiplex PCR; TCRdb's version includes in-frame clones alone and lacks a portion of them. This table has hundreds of thousands of clones, 73% appearing once. Trimming removed 1 base from V and 1 base from J; junction bases left unmatched: 2. In germline, CDR1 is SGDLS, CDR2 YYNGEE. This CDR3 comprises 15 residues. This sample is part of a study of shared clonotypes between healthy human individuals. Sequenced: memory CD4+ T cells sorted from blood. This sample's subset: CD45RA-negative fraction. V and J are TRBV9 and TRBJ2-1; 7 nucleotides agree with TRBD2. The TCR comes from a woman in her 30s in good health. The CDR3 sequence: CASSVLADSYNEQFF. The CDR3 DNA follows: TGTGCCAGCAGCGTACTAGCGGATTCCTACAATGAGCAGTTCTTC. Full variable domain (rest looked up from reference TRBV9 and TRBJ2-1): DSGVTQTPKHLITATGQRVTLRCSPRSGDLSVYWYQQSLDQGLQFLIQYYNGEERAKGNILERFSAQQFPDLHSELNLSSLELGDSALYFCASSVLADSYNEQFFGPGTRLTVL.